This is a list of T cell receptor beta chains from one sample in a study of CD8 T cells in ankylosing spondylitis. TCRdb fed the 5' RACE reads into MiXCR, producing one record per CDR3 protein. This sample has 700,000 or so distinct CDR3 sequences, with around a fifth found just once. The sequenced sample consisted of blood, either unsorted or a sorted T cell fraction (not recorded which). The receptors originated from a male donor with ankylosing spondylitis. Each CDR3 is given with its conserved first and last residue. A D gene is named only where the DNA matches it firmly. The listing skips clone size in some rows; elsewhere it reads once, few, many or a size class.

abundance,v_gene,j_gene,d_gene,CDR3nt,CDR3aa
few,TRBV2,TRBJ2-3,.,TGTGCCAGCAGTGAGACCAGGGTGACAGATACGCAGTATTTT,CASSETRVTDTQYF
.,TRBV29-1,TRBJ2-1,TRBD2,TGCAGCGTTGGTCTAGCGGGAGGTTTAAGCTACAATGAGCAGTTCTTC,CSVGLAGGLSYNEQFF
.,TRBV29-1,TRBJ2-1,TRBD2,TGCAGCGTTGGGACTAGCGGGATGCTGCAGTTCTTC,CSVGTSGMLQFF
.,TRBV27,TRBJ2-3,TRBD2,TGTGCCACCAAACTTAGAGCGGGACCGAGCACAGATACGCAGTATTTT,CATKLRAGPSTDTQYF
many,TRBV29-1,TRBJ2-1,.,TGCAGCGTATCCCGGGAAGAGGATGAGCAGTTCTTC,CSVSREEDEQFF
few,TRBV6-1,TRBJ2-7,.,TGTGCCAGCAGTCCAAACAGGGATCGGTACGAGCAGTACTTC,CASSPNRDRYEQYF
few,TRBV20-1,TRBJ1-5,.,TGCAGTGCTAGAGAGGCACGTACCCCGGGACCCGATCAGCCCCAGCATTTT,CSAREARTPGPDQPQHF
many,TRBV6-4,TRBJ2-3,TRBD1,TGTGCCAGCAGCGAGACAGGGGGCGGGACAGATACGCAGTATTTT,CASSETGGGTDTQYF
few,TRBV29-1,TRBJ2-7,TRBD1,TGCAGCGCTGCGGACAGGACCTCCTACGAGCAGTACTTC,CSAADRTSYEQYF
.,TRBV30,TRBJ2-7,TRBD1,TGTGCCTGCCGACAGGGTCTAACCTACGAGCAGTACTTC,CACRQGLTYEQYF
few,TRBV4-3,TRBJ2-7,.,TGCGCCAGCAGCCAAGATAGGGGAGGCGGATACGAGCAGTACTTC,CASSQDRGGGYEQYF
few,TRBV5-1,TRBJ2-7,.,TGCGCCAGCAGCTTGGAGGGGGGGAGTACCTACGAGCAGTACTTC,CASSLEGGSTYEQYF
few,TRBV7-2,TRBJ1-5,.,TGTGCCAGCAGCTTTCGACAGGAGGATCAGCCCCAGCATTTT,CASSFRQEDQPQHF
.,TRBV20-1,TRBJ1-2,TRBD1,TGCAGTGCTACAGGGGGAGTTGGCTACACCTTC,CSATGGVGYTF
.,TRBV5-6,TRBJ2-1,.,TGTGCCAGCAGCTTGGATCGGACTTCTTACAATGAGCAGTTCTTC,CASSLDRTSYNEQFF
few,TRBV28,TRBJ2-7,TRBD1,TGTGCCAGCAGTACCCCCAGGGGGCGCGTCGAGCAGTACTTC,CASSTPRGRVEQYF
few,TRBV4-3,TRBJ2-2,.,TGCGCCAGCAGCCAAGATTGGGGGGCGTCGGGGGAGCTGTTTTTT,CASSQDWGASGELFF
few,TRBV29-1,TRBJ2-3,.,TGCAGCAAAGCAGAGAGCACAGATACGCAGTATTTT,CSKAESTDTQYF
.,TRBV20-1,TRBJ2-1,TRBD2,TGCAGTGCTAGACTAGCGGACAATGAGCAGTTCTTC,CSARLADNEQFF
many,TRBV5-1,TRBJ1-5,.,TGCGCCCGGAAGACACCTCCTAATCAGCCCCAGCATTTT,CARKTPPNQPQHF
many,TRBV29-1,TRBJ2-3,TRBD2,TGCAGCGTGGACGGACTAGCGGGAACCTCTAGCACAGATACGCAGTATTTT,CSVDGLAGTSSTDTQYF
few,TRBV27,TRBJ2-3,.,TGTGCCAGCAGTTTATTGGACGGATTCACAGATACGCAGTATTTT,CASSLLDGFTDTQYF
.,TRBV7-2,TRBJ2-7,.,TGTGCCAGCAGCTTAGTAACCCCCGGCGAGCAGTACTTC,CASSLVTPGEQYF
.,TRBV20-1,TRBJ1-5,.,TGCAGTGCTAGTGAGGGTGTTAGGCTAATAGGGACACCCTCGGACCAGCCCCAGCATTTT,CSASEGVRLIGTPSDQPQHF
.,TRBV5-1,TRBJ1-3,TRBD1,TGCGCCAGCCCCTCCGGGACAGGGCCTTCCCACTCTGGAAACACCATATATTTT,CASPSGTGPSHSGNTIYF
.,TRBV29-1,TRBJ1-4,TRBD1,TGCAGCGTGGAGCTCCCCCAGGGGGGAAGGGAAAAACTGTTTTTT,CSVELPQGGREKLFF
.,TRBV7-8,TRBJ2-7,TRBD1,TGTGCCAGCAGCTATATACCGGGACAGGGGGTTTTCTACGAGCAGTACTTC,CASSYIPGQGVFYEQYF
.,TRBV6-1,TRBJ1-3,TRBD1,TGTGCCAGCAGTGACCGATTAGAGGGGGCAAATGGAAACACCATATATTTT,CASSDRLEGANGNTIYF
.,TRBV4-2,TRBJ2-3,.,TGTGCCAGCAGCCAAGACTTGAGCAGGGATGGTACAGATACGCAGTATTTT,CASSQDLSRDGTDTQYF
.,TRBV3-1,TRBJ2-1,.,TGTGCCAGCAGCCATTTAGACGATGAGCAGTTCTTC,CASSHLDDEQFF
.,TRBV7-9,TRBJ2-3,.,TGTGCCAGCAGCTTAGCGGGAGGAGGAAAAGATACGCAGTATTTT,CASSLAGGGKDTQYF